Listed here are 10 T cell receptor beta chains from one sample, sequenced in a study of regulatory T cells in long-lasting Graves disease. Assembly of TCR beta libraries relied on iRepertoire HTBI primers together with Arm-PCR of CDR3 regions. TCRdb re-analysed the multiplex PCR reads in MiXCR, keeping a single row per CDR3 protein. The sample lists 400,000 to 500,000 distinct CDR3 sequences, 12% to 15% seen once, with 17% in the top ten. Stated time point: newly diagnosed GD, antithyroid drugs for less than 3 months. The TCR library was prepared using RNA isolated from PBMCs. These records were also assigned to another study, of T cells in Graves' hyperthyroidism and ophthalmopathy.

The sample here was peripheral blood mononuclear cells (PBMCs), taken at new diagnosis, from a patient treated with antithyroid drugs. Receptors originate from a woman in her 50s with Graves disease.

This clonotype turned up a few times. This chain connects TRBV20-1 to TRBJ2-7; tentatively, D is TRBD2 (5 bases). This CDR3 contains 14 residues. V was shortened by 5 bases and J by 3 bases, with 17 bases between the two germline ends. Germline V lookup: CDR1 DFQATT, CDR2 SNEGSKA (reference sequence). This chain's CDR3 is CSAEGPQAGYEQYF. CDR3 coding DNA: TGCAGTGCTGAGGGTCCGCAGGCGGGCTACGAGCAGTACTTC.

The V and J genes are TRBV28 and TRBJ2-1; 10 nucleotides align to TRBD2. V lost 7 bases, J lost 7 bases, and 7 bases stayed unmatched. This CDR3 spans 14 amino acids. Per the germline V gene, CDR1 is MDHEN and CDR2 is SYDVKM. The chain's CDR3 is CASIRTSGRNEQFF. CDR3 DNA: TGTGCCAGCATCAGGACTAGCGGTAGGAATGAGCAGTTCTTC.

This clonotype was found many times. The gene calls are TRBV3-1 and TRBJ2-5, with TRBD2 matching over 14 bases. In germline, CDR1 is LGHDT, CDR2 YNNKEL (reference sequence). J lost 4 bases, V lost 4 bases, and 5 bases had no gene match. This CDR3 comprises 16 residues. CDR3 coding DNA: TGTGCCAGCAGCCCGGGACTAGCGGGAGAATTAGAGACCCAGTACTTC. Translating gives CASSPGLAGELETQYF.

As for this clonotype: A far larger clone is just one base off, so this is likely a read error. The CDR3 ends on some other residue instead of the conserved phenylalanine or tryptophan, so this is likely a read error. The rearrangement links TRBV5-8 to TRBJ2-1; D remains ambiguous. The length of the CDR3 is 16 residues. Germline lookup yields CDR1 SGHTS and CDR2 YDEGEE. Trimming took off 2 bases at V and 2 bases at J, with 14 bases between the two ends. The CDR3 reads CASSLGRGYPYNEQFL. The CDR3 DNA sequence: TGTGCCAGCAGCTTAGGTCGTGGATACCCCTACAATGAGCAGTTCCTC.

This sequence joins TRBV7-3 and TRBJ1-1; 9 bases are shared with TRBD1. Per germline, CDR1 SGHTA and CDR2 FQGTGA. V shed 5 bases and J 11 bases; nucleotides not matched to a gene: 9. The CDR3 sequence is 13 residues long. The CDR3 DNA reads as TGTGCCAGCAGCACCAGGGACAGGGAGATGGCTTTCTTT. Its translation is CASSTRDREMAFF.

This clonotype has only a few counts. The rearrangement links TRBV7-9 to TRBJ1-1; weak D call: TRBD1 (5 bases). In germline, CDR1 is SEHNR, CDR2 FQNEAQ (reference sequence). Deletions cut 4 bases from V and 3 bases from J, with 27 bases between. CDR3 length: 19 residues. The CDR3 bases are TGTGCCAGCAGCTCCCCCCCCGGTTCGGACATCGGGGTTGACACTGAAGCTTTCTTT. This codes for CASSSPPGSDIGVDTEAFF.

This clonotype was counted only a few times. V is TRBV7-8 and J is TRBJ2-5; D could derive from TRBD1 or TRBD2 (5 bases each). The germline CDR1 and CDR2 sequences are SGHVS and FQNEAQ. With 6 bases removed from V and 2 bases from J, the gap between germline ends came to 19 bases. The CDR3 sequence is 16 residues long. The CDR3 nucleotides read TGTGCCAGCAGGTACGATCCGGGACGGACACAAGAGACCCAGTACTTC. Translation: CASRYDPGRTQETQYF.

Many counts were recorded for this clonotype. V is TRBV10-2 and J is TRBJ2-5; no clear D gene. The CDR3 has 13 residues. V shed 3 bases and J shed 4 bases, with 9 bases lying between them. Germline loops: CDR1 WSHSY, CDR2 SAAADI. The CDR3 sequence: CASSDIVLETQYF. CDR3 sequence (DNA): TGCGCCAGCAGTGACATCGTCCTAGAGACCCAGTACTTC.

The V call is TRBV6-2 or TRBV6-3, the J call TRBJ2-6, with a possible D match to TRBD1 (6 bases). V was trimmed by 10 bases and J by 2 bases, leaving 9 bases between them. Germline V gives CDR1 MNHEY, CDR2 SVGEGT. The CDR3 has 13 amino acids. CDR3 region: CATNRAGANVLTF. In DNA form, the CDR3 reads TGTGCCACTAACAGGGCTGGGGCCAACGTCCTGACTTTC.

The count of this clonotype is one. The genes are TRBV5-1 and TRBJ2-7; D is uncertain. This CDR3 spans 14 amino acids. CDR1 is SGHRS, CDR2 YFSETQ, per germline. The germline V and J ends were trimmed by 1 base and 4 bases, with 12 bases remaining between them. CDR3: CASSLRDWGYEQYF. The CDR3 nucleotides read TGCGCCAGCAGCTTGAGAGATTGGGGATACGAGCAGTACTTC.